This T cell receptor (beta chain) was sequenced during a study of T cell repertoires in cytomegalovirus infection. As for the study in general: Use of recently identified HLA-C-restricted and well-studied HLA-B-restricted CMV epitopes was part of the study. Carrying CMV and the relevant HLA type showed in public TCR beta signatures.

A note on this clonotype: The antigen remains undetermined.

This CDR3 has 12 amino acids. The germline gives CDR1 SGHVS, CDR2 FNYEAQ. The germline V and J ends were trimmed by 4 bases and 5 bases, with 9 bases remaining between them. Study findings and constraints: CMV-specific HLA-C-restricted TCR beta clonotypes dominated the ex vivo response. Cumulative public TCR beta family frequency identified carriers of CMV plus the relevant HLA.

One entry per CDR3 protein results from TCRdb running MiXCR on the reads. This sample has hundreds of thousands of distinct CDR3 sequences, with 30% to 35% found just once. Here the sequenced sample was cultured PBMCs, taken from culture after CMV antigen stimulation. This clonotype was sampled from a human donor in good health (CMV status not recorded). Some clones in this sample may be carry-over from other donors' samples. The chain is built from TRBV7-6 and TRBJ2-7, with no clear D. CDR3 in amino acids: CASSSPGNEQYF. The DNA for the CDR3 is TGTGCCAGCAGCTCGCCAGGAAACGAGCAGTACTTC. The full variable domain, in which reference TRBV7-6 and TRBJ2-7 provide the parts outside the CDR3, is GAGVSQSPRYKVTKRGQDVALRCDPISGHVSLYWYRQALGQGPEFLTYFNYEAQQDKSGLPNDRFSAERPEGSISTLTIQRTEQRDSAMYRCASSSPGNEQYFGPGTRLTVT.